This T cell receptor (beta chain) originates from a study of cytomegalovirus exposure and HLA in healthy donors. This clone was counted a single time. PCR employed 60 Vbeta and 13 Jbeta primers. This table comes from immunoSEQ multiplex PCR, and its TCRdb copy is limited to in-frame clones, with some not included. This table holds about 160,000 clones, over 70% found once. Sequenced material: PBMCs. The sequence was collected from a man aged 18 to 30 in good health and CMV-seropositive.

The CDR3 DNA is TGCGCCAGCAGCCAACGGAGCCCGGGACAGAGGTTCTCGGGAAACACCATATATTTT. This translates into CASSQRSPGQRFSGNTIYF. This rearrangement joins TRBV4-1 to TRBJ1-3; 7 nucleotides line up with TRBD1. CDR1 is MGHRA and CDR2 is YSYEKL in the germline V gene. The trim removed 2 bases at V and 4 bases at J, leaving 17 bases unmatched. The CDR3 is 19 amino acids.